The 26 T cell receptor beta chains below come from one sample, sequenced in a study of human T cells and chemical hapten exposure. Time point in this sample: patch test 1, 2 weeks after DPC sensitization. Treatment here: therapeutic diphenylcyclopropenone sensitization with weekly scalp DPC. Extraction yielded total RNA from whole blood (unfractionated). Using its own MiXCR run on the RACE reads, TCRdb lists one record per CDR3 protein. This repertoire shows some 52,000 distinct CDR3 sequences, approximately 11% found once; its top ten account for 1.8%. The sample consisted of whole blood, taken in connection with sensitization to the hapten diphenylcyclopropenone (DPC). The origin of the receptors is a woman aged 40 to 49 with alopecia areata. Some clones in this sample may be carry-over from other donors' samples.

Here the CDR3 DNA reads TGCAGTGCTAGAGATGACAGCTCAGCGTCCTACGAGCAGTACTTC. As protein: CSARDDSSASYEQYF. The chain couples TRBV20-1 to TRBJ2-7; D is perhaps TRBD1 (5 bases). The V and J ends lost 0 bases and 1 base respectively, with 13 bases between them. The V gene's germline CDR1 is DFQATT and CDR2 SNEGSKA (reference sequence). There are 15 residues in the CDR3.

This clonotype was counted ten times or more. The chain is built from TRBV7-9 and TRBJ2-3, with TRBD1 matching over 9 bases. The CDR3 length is 16 residues. V trimming: 5 bases; J trimming: 3 bases; junction bases outside the gene matches: 9. Germline CDR1 and CDR2: SEHNR and FQNEAQ (reference sequence). The CDR3 DNA is TGTGCCAGCAGCCCGAGGGCGGACAGGGGAACAGATACGCAGTATTTT. This sequence encodes CASSPRADRGTDTQYF.

This clonotype was detected ten times or more. The CDR3 protein is CASSLAGDPYNEQFF. The CDR3 DNA follows: TGTGCCAGCAGCTTAGCCGGGGACCCCTACAATGAGCAGTTCTTC. This chain joins TRBV7-2 and TRBJ2-1; tentatively, D is TRBD1 or TRBD2 (5 bases each). This CDR3 spans 15 amino acids. CDR1 is SGHTA and CDR2 is FQGNSA in the germline V gene. V was trimmed by 0 bases and J by 2 bases, leaving 8 bases between them.

V and J are TRBV6-2 or TRBV6-3 and TRBJ2-1, with TRBD2 identical over 10 bases. V shed 5 bases, J shed 0 bases, and the junction held 7 bases outside the gene matches. The CDR3 length is 17 residues. Germline CDR1 MNHEY, CDR2 SVGEGT. Here the CDR3 reads CASSNSGGLSSYNEQFF. Here the CDR3 DNA reads TGTGCCAGCAGTAATAGCGGGGGGCTTAGCTCCTACAATGAGCAGTTCTTC.

This clonotype was seen more than once but under ten times. The chain links TRBV11-3 to TRBJ2-3; D is unclear. The CDR3 extends over 14 amino acids. V lost 7 bases to trimming and J lost 3 bases, with 14 bases between them. Germline V CDR1 and CDR2: SGHNT, YENEEA. The CDR3 sequence: CASKFGQATDTQYF. In DNA, the CDR3 is TGTGCCAGCAAGTTCGGGCAGGCAACAGATACGCAGTATTTT.

The J gene is TRBJ1-1, the V gene TRBV4-1; weak D call: TRBD1 (5 bases). V lost 1 base and J 4 bases, leaving 13 bases between the germline ends. The length of the CDR3 is 15 residues. CDR1 MGHRA and CDR2 YSYEKL come from the germline V gene. CDR3 loop: CASSQGAWGGTEAFF. The CDR3 nucleotides read TGCGCCAGCAGCCAAGGGGCCTGGGGGGGCACTGAAGCTTTCTTT.

J is TRBJ2-7 and V is TRBV11-2; 14 bases agree with TRBD2. Germline V lookup: CDR1 SGHAT, CDR2 FQNNGV. Trimming at V came to 4 bases and at J to 3 bases, leaving 2 bases not matched to a gene. There are 15 residues in the CDR3. CDR3 sequence: CASSYGTSGSYEQYF. CDR3 DNA sequence: TGTGCCAGCAGCTACGGGACTAGCGGGAGCTACGAGCAGTACTTC.

The CDR3 protein is CASSSGQGNYNEQFF. CDR3 DNA sequence: TGTGCCAGCAGCTCGGGACAGGGGAACTACAATGAGCAGTTCTTC. V is TRBV28 and J is TRBJ2-1, with 10 bases identical to TRBD1. The CDR3 consists of 15 residues. Unmatched junction bases numbered 5, after V lost 6 bases and J lost 3 bases. Germline loops: CDR1 MDHEN, CDR2 SYDVKM.

A note on this clonotype: One end of the junction varies from germline; a read error may be responsible. The rearrangement joins TRBV7-2 to TRBJ1-6; no firm D call. The CDR3 totals 12 residues. In germline, CDR1 is SGHTA, CDR2 FQGNSA. The CDR3 loop reads CVSSQGYSPLHF. The CDR3 DNA is TGTGTCAGCAGCCAAGGATATTCACCCCTCCACTTT.

V is TRBV4-3 and J is TRBJ1-6; D might be TRBD1 (5 bases). V was clipped by 0 bases and J by 6 bases, with 12 bases between them. Germline V CDR1 and CDR2: LGHNA, YSLEER. This CDR3 is 16 amino acids long. CDR3 coding DNA: TGCGCCAGCAGCCAAGATCGTGCAGGGCGTAATTCACCCCTCCACTTT. The encoded protein is CASSQDRAGRNSPLHF.

V and J are TRBV18 and TRBJ1-3, with 7 bases lining up with TRBD1. CDR1 is KGHSH and CDR2 is LQKENI in the germline V gene. The CDR3 loop spans 15 amino acids. V was clipped by 6 bases and J by 0 bases; unmatched bases: 5. DNA of the CDR3: TGTGCCAGCTCGCCTACAGGGGACTCTGGAAACACCATATATTTT. It encodes CASSPTGDSGNTIYF.

This chain uses TRBV29-1 with TRBJ2-2; possible D gene TRBD2, 5 bases. This CDR3 has 12 residues. Per the germline V gene, CDR1 is SQVTM and CDR2 is ANQGSEA. The V end was cut by 7 bases, the J end by 5 bases, with 11 bases between. CDR3 nucleotides: TGCAGCGCCGAAGCGGCAACCGGGGAGCTGTTTTTT. Translating gives CSAEAATGELFF.

With respect to this clonotype: One end of the junction is discordant with germline, which a read error may explain. The chain links TRBV7-9 to TRBJ1-6; TRBD1 matches at 8 bases. CDR1 SEHNR and CDR2 FQNEAQ come from the germline V gene (reference sequence). This CDR3 has 14 amino acids. CDR3 protein: CASSSGQGYSPHHF. In DNA form, the CDR3 reads TGTGCCAGCAGCTCCGGACAGGGCTACTCACCCCACCACTTT.

The V and J genes are TRBV2 and TRBJ2-1, with D uncertain. V was clipped by 4 bases and J by 0 bases, with 10 bases between them. Germline CDR1 reads SNHLY; CDR2 reads FYNNEI. This CDR3 has 15 residues. In nucleotides, the CDR3 is TGTGCCAGCAGTGCAACTGCGAGCTCCTACAATGAGCAGTTCTTC. Residues: CASSATASSYNEQFF. The variable domain in full, with the rest retrieved from reference TRBV2 and TRBJ2-1, is EPEVTQTPSHQVTQMGQEVILRCVPISNHLYFYWYRQILGQKVEFLVSFYNNEISEKSEIFDDQFSVERPDGSNFTLKIRSTKLEDSAMYFCASSATASSYNEQFFGPGTRLTVL.

In this sample, this clonotype turned up a few times. The chain is built from TRBV12-3 or TRBV12-4 and TRBJ2-3; no clear D. V lost 6 bases and J 0 bases, leaving 7 bases between the germline ends. The CDR3 covers 13 residues. CDR3 amino acids: CASRASSTDTQYF. DNA for the CDR3: TGTGCCAGCAGAGCATCTAGCACAGATACGCAGTATTTT.

This clonotype was picked up many times. The gene calls are TRBV19 and TRBJ2-5, with TRBD2 as a possible D gene (6 bases). The CDR3 extends over 14 amino acids. Per germline, CDR1 LNHDA and CDR2 SQIVND (reference sequence). Trimming took 3 bases from V and 9 from J, leaving 17 bases between them. The chain's CDR3 is CASSMGRSGVAQYF. The CDR3 region has the DNA TGTGCCAGTAGTATGGGGAGGTCGGGAGTCGCCCAGTACTTC.

This chain connects TRBV14 to TRBJ2-3; TRBD2 matches at 9 bases. Germline values: CDR1 SGHDN, CDR2 FVKESK. The trim removed 4 bases at V and 5 bases at J, leaving 7 bases unmatched. This CDR3 has 15 amino acids. CDR3 in amino acids: CASSPRLAEVDTQYF. DNA of the CDR3: TGTGCCAGCAGCCCTCGACTAGCGGAAGTAGATACGCAGTATTTT.

This clonotype was recorded many times. As DNA, the CDR3 is TGTGCCAGCTCACCACCGAGGGGACAGGGGTACGAGCAGTACTTC. Protein sequence: CASSPPRGQGYEQYF. The chain combines TRBV18 with TRBJ2-7; TRBD1 aligns across 10 bases. CDR1 KGHSH and CDR2 LQKENI come from the germline V gene. J was trimmed by 4 bases and V by 0 bases; bases with no gene match: 3. The CDR3 covers 15 residues. Drawing the rest from reference TRBV18 and TRBJ2-7, the complete variable domain is NAGVMQNPRHLVRRRGQEARLRCSPMKGHSHVYWYRQLPEEGLKFMVYLQKENIIDESGMPKERFSAEFPKEGPSILRIQQVVRGDSAAYFCASSPPRGQGYEQYFGPGTRLTVT.

The genes are TRBV19 and TRBJ1-5; no reliable D call. Looked up from germline, CDR1 is LNHDA and CDR2 is SQIVND (reference sequence). V lost 9 bases and J 5 bases, leaving 11 bases between the germline ends. The CDR3 spans 12 residues. In DNA form, the CDR3 reads TGTGCCAGCACGGTCTGGGATCAGCCCCAGCATTTT. The encoded protein is CASTVWDQPQHF.

This clonotype turned up a few times. The V and J genes are TRBV2 and TRBJ2-1; no reliable D call. The CDR3 loop spans 13 amino acids. Germline values: CDR1 SNHLY, CDR2 FYNNEI. V was pared by 6 bases and J by 0 bases, with 6 bases between. CDR3 protein: CASRNSSYNEQFF. The CDR3 region has the DNA TGTGCCAGCAGGAATAGCTCCTACAATGAGCAGTTCTTC.

This chain links TRBV20-1 with TRBJ2-1; TRBD2 agrees at 10 bases. Trimming cost V 6 bases and J 5 bases; bases outside gene matches: 10. The CDR3 sequence is 15 residues long. Germline V gene sequence: CDR1 DFQATT, CDR2 SNEGSKA (reference sequence). The CDR3 reads CSATPIAGGHNEQFF. Written as DNA, the CDR3 is TGCAGTGCAACACCGATAGCGGGAGGACACAATGAGCAGTTCTTC.

The rearrangement joins TRBV5-1 to TRBJ2-5, with TRBD1 identical over 7 bases. CDR3 length: 13 residues. Per germline, CDR1 SGHRS and CDR2 YFSETQ. Trimming cost V 0 bases and J 5 bases; bases outside gene matches: 1. CDR3 sequence reads: CASSLGQGETQYF. CDR3 DNA sequence: TGCGCCAGCAGCTTGGGACAGGGCGAGACCCAGTACTTC.

The chain has TRBV27 and TRBJ1-4; no reliable D call. The germline V gene encodes CDR1 MNHEY and CDR2 SMNVEV (reference sequence). The V and J ends lost 3 bases and 7 bases respectively, with 12 bases between them. This CDR3 region has 14 residues. The CDR3 nucleotides are TGTGCCAGCAGTTTCTCTCATTCGAGTGAAAAACTGTTTTTT. Encoded protein: CASSFSHSSEKLFF.

This clonotype has more than one count but fewer than ten. The rearrangement joins TRBV5-1 to TRBJ2-7; D is ambiguous. In germline, CDR1 is SGHRS, CDR2 YFSETQ. Between the trimmed V and J ends, which lost 0 bases and 6 bases, there was a span of 10 bases. The CDR3 spans 13 residues. CDR3 sequence: CASSLAWPGEQYF. The CDR3 nucleotides are TGCGCCAGCAGCTTGGCCTGGCCCGGCGAGCAGTACTTC.

This clonotype was observed at least ten times. The chain links TRBV19 to TRBJ2-3, with a tentative D call TRBD2 (6 bases). V lost 6 bases to trimming and J lost 2 bases, with 12 bases between them. Looked up from germline, CDR1 is LNHDA and CDR2 is SQIVND (reference sequence). CDR3 length: 14 residues. CDR3 nucleotides: TGTGCCAGTAGGAAGACTAGAAACACAGATACGCAGTATTTT. It specifies CASRKTRNTDTQYF.

V gene TRBV2 combines with J gene TRBJ1-5; no definite D call. CDR1 is SNHLY, CDR2 FYNNEI, per germline. The CDR3 runs to 15 residues. Trimming pared 4 bases from V and 7 bases from J, leaving 17 bases between. CDR3 in amino acids: CASSVSRPDQQPQHF. Written as DNA, the CDR3 is TGTGCCAGCAGTGTATCACGGCCCGACCAACAGCCCCAGCATTTT.